The present T cell receptor beta chain was sequenced within a study of cytotoxic CD8 clonotypes in ibrutinib-treated CLL. Study-wide context: Sample averages reached 255,043 productive templates and tens of thousands of productive rearrangements. Study findings and constraints: Upon ibrutinib response clonality rose, and upon progression it fell back toward baseline.

Genomic DNA in an amount of approximately 1.9 micrograms was extracted from cryopreserved PBMCs and used for the preparation of TCR beta libraries. On this clone itself: What it binds is unknown.

Here immunoSEQ multiplex PCR was the method, and the copy in TCRdb shows in-frame clones only, minus some. Of 130,000 or so clones listed, 70% to 80% are singletons. This receptor was identified in a human donor with chronic lymphocytic leukemia. Sequenced here: PBMCs, sampled after 12 months of ibrutinib treatment.

CDR3 in amino acids: CASSVAGGSADTQYF. The CDR3 coding sequence is TGTGCCAGCAGCGTAGCTGGCGGGAGCGCAGATACGCAGTATTTT. V is TRBV9 and J is TRBJ2-3, with TRBD2 matching over 7 bases. V shed 0 bases, J shed 4 bases, and the junction held 5 bases outside the gene matches. Per the germline V gene, CDR1 is SGDLS and CDR2 is YYNGEE. The CDR3 covers 15 residues.